Each of the 25 T cell receptor beta chains below was sequenced from the same sample in a study of post-analysis software for immune sequencing data. The study, taken as a whole, reports: Patients had higher frequencies than controls of a few TRBV segments, including TRBV5-6, TRBV5-1 and TRBV20-1.

Prepared libraries of TCR beta cDNA carried unique molecular identifiers. Each CDR3 protein gets one entry after TCRdb re-called the PCR reads with MiXCR. The sample consists of roughly 800,000 distinct CDR3 sequences, approximately 50% of them appearing once. These receptors have no identified antigens. Sequencing was done on a sample of blood. These receptors were taken from a girl aged 5 to 17 with multiple sclerosis.

J is TRBJ1-1 and V is TRBV20-1; D may be TRBD1 (6 bases). The CDR3 sequence is 12 residues long. Trimming removed 5 bases from V and 3 bases from J, with 10 bases in between. Germline loops: CDR1 DFQATT, CDR2 SNEGSKA (reference sequence). The CDR3 sequence is CSAQPGDTEAFF. CDR3 sequence (DNA): TGCAGTGCTCAACCAGGGGACACTGAAGCTTTCTTT.

This clonotype appeared a few times. The chain has TRBV7-9 and TRBJ2-7, with 8 bases matching TRBD1. Germline V CDR1 and CDR2: SEHNR, FQNEAQ (reference sequence). The CDR3 is made up of 15 amino acids. Trimming took 5 bases from V and 7 from J; bases not matched to a gene: 13. The DNA for the CDR3 is TGTGCCAGCAGCCCCTCAGGGGGCGCTTGGGAAGAGCAGTACTTC. Translated, it gives CASSPSGGAWEEQYF.

J is TRBJ2-3 and V is TRBV12-3 or TRBV12-4, with D unresolved. This CDR3 comprises 13 residues. Trimming took 5 bases from V and 3 from J, leaving 9 bases between them. The CDR3 DNA is TGTGCCAGCAGTCCCCCAAGGACAGATACGCAGTATTTT. Encoded protein: CASSPPRTDTQYF.

The rearrangement uses TRBV11-2 and TRBJ2-3; D is uncertain. The V gene lost 6 bases and the J gene lost 8 bases, with 18 bases spanning the gap. The germline gives CDR1 SGHAT, CDR2 FQNNGV. This CDR3 has 14 amino acids. CDR3: CASSLTAPDITQYF. DNA for the CDR3: TGTGCCAGCAGTCTGACTGCCCCCGATATTACGCAGTATTTT.

The V gene is TRBV20-1, the J gene TRBJ2-5; D may be TRBD1 (6 bases). The germline gives CDR1 DFQATT, CDR2 SNEGSKA (reference sequence). The CDR3 is 13 residues long. Trimming took 1 base from V and 4 from J, leaving 10 bases between them. The CDR3 sequence: CSARVGRGETQYF. CDR3 DNA sequence: TGCAGTGCTAGAGTCGGCAGGGGAGAGACCCAGTACTTC.

This chain connects TRBV6-5 to TRBJ2-1; weak D call: TRBD2 (6 bases). In germline, CDR1 is MNHEY, CDR2 SVGAGI. Trimming pared 0 bases from V and 7 bases from J, leaving 16 bases between. CDR3 length: 16 amino acids. This chain's CDR3 is CASSYSHRERINEQFF. In DNA form, the CDR3 reads TGTGCCAGCAGTTACTCGCATCGGGAGAGAATAAATGAGCAGTTCTTC.

V and J are TRBV6-1 and TRBJ2-3, with TRBD2 matching over 10 bases. CDR3 size: 17 residues. V lost 5 bases to trimming and J lost 4 bases; unmatched junction nucleotides: 12. Germline V gene lookup returns CDR1 MNHNS and CDR2 SASEGT. The CDR3 is CASSSRLAGVAADTQYF. The CDR3 DNA follows: TGTGCCAGCAGTAGTCGGCTAGCGGGGGTGGCGGCAGATACGCAGTATTTT.

The chain recombines TRBV3-1 with TRBJ2-3; D is unclear. V lost 1 base and J 2 bases, leaving 22 bases between the germline ends. Germline CDR1 LGHDT, CDR2 YNNKEL (reference sequence). This CDR3 has 19 amino acids. In nucleotides, the CDR3 is TGTGCCAGCAGCCAAGTGATGGGTTGGTTCGGGTCTCCCACAGATACGCAGTATTTT. It translates to CASSQVMGWFGSPTDTQYF.

This sequence joins TRBV20-1 and TRBJ1-5; D is unresolved. This CDR3 region has 14 residues. V lost 3 bases to trimming and J lost 0 bases, with 9 bases between them. The germline gives CDR1 DFQATT, CDR2 SNEGSKA (reference sequence). The chain's CDR3 is CSASTTDSNQPQHF. For the CDR3, the DNA is TGCAGTGCTAGCACCACAGATAGCAATCAGCCCCAGCATTTT.

The rearrangement uses TRBV25-1 and TRBJ2-5; D unclear. Germline lookup yields CDR1 MGHDK and CDR2 SYGVNS. The length of the CDR3 is 14 residues. The ends were cut back, 5 bases at V and 5 bases at J, with 15 bases in the middle. The CDR3 spells CASSSRPVVETQYF. CDR3 nucleotide sequence: TGTGCCAGCAGTTCACGCCCGGTGGTTGAGACCCAGTACTTC.

This rearrangement joins TRBV25-1 to TRBJ1-1, with TRBD1 matching 7 bases. Germline trimming cut 5 bases from V and 12 bases from J; bases unmatched to any gene: 15. CDR1 is MGHDK, CDR2 SYGVNS, per germline. The CDR3 runs 14 residues. In DNA, the CDR3 is TGTGCCAGCAGTATACCGGGACAGAGAATGGTACCTTTCTTT. Translation gives CASSIPGQRMVPFF.

This clonotype was picked up a small number of times. The chain employs TRBV7-3 and TRBJ2-5, with D possibly being TRBD2 (5 bases). CDR1 SGHTA and CDR2 FQGTGA come from the germline V gene. This CDR3 region has 13 residues. With 4 bases removed from V and 4 bases from J, the gap between germline ends came to 10 bases. The CDR3 loop reads CASSSGIRETQYF. CDR3 bases: TGTGCCAGCAGCTCCGGGATTAGAGAGACCCAGTACTTC.

This rearrangement joins TRBV20-1 to TRBJ2-5, with 13 bases identical to TRBD2. CDR1 is DFQATT and CDR2 is SNEGSKA in the germline V gene (reference sequence). CDR3 size: 14 residues. V lost 6 bases, J lost 5 bases, and 6 bases stayed unmatched. CDR3 protein: CSAGLAGAAETQYF. CDR3 DNA: TGCAGTGCAGGACTAGCGGGGGCTGCGGAGACCCAGTACTTC.

The gene calls are TRBV7-9 and TRBJ2-7; a weak D match, TRBD2 (7 bases). The V gene's germline CDR1 is SEHNR and CDR2 FQNEAQ (reference sequence). This CDR3 is built from 20 residues. The germline V and J ends were trimmed by 4 bases and 0 bases, with 28 bases remaining between them. The CDR3 loop is CASSSRQVIPAAGDSYEQYF. DNA of the CDR3: TGTGCCAGCAGCTCCCGACAGGTTATACCGGCGGCGGGGGACTCCTACGAGCAGTACTTC. The full variable domain, with the rest looked up from reference TRBV7-9 and TRBJ2-7, is DTGVSQNPRHKITKRGQNVTFRCDPISEHNRLYWYRQTLGQGPEFLTYFQNEAQLEKSRLLSDRFSAERPKGSFSTLEIQRTEQGDSAMYLCASSSRQVIPAAGDSYEQYFGPGTRLTVT.

The rearrangement uses TRBV27 and TRBJ2-7, with TRBD1 matching over 9 bases. In germline, CDR1 is MNHEY, CDR2 SMNVEV (reference sequence). J was trimmed by 2 bases and V by 2 bases; bases with no gene match: 7. This CDR3 is 16 amino acids long. CDR3 coding DNA: TGTGCCAGCAGTTTAATGACAGGGGGATCAACCTACGAGCAGTACTTC. Its translation: CASSLMTGGSTYEQYF.

CDR3 amino acids: CASSLTSGVIQYF. The CDR3 nucleotides read TGTGCCAGCAGTCTGACTAGCGGGGTAATTCAGTACTTC. The chain combines TRBV5-8 with TRBJ2-5, with 11 bases lining up with TRBD2. The length of the CDR3 is 13 residues. V lost 5 bases and J lost 11; bases outside the gene matches: 8. CDR1 and CDR2 (germline): SGHTS, YDEGEE. The entire variable domain, with the rest obtained from reference TRBV5-8 and TRBJ2-5, is as follows: EAGVTQSPTHLIKTRGQQATLRCSPISGHTSVYWYQQALGLGLQFLLWYDEGEERNRGNFPPRFSGRQFPNYSSELNVNALELEDSALYLCASSLTSGVIQYFGPGTRLLVL.

This CDR3 is CASSPRTGVDHEQYF. The DNA of the CDR3 is TGTGCCAGCAGCCCACGGACAGGGGTGGACCACGAGCAGTACTTC. V and J are TRBV7-8 and TRBJ2-7; 9 positions agree with TRBD1. Germline loops: CDR1 SGHVS, CDR2 FQNEAQ. With 5 bases clipped from V and 5 bases from J, the junction kept 10 bases outside the gene matches. CDR3 length: 15 amino acids.

This clonotype was seen only a few times. V usage is TRBV7-6 and J usage is TRBJ2-7; D may match TRBD1 or TRBD2 (6 bases each). This CDR3 is 12 amino acids long. The germline gives CDR1 SGHVS, CDR2 FNYEAQ. Trimming removed 5 bases at V and 6 bases at J, with 11 bases between. The CDR3 bases are TGTGCCAGCAGCCCCGGGGGCCTCGAGCAGTACTTC. It specifies CASSPGGLEQYF.

The J gene is TRBJ1-2, the V gene TRBV7-6, with 7 bases fitting TRBD1. The CDR3 has 13 amino acids. Germline assignment: CDR1 SGHVS and CDR2 FNYEAQ. Trimming took 5 bases from V and 3 from J; bases not matched to a gene: 3. This CDR3 reads CASSTQGYYGYTF. The CDR3 DNA reads as TGTGCCAGCAGCACACAGGGGTACTATGGCTACACCTTC.

This clonotype was picked up a small number of times. The genes are TRBV10-3 and TRBJ2-5; D not certain. The J call may be in error: the DNA end matches TRBJ2-7 better. The CDR3 contains 14 residues. The germline gives CDR1 ENHRY, CDR2 SYGVKD. Here the CDR3 reads CAISDGQDSYEQYF. The CDR3 DNA follows: TGTGCCATCAGTGACGGGCAGGATTCCTACGAGCAGTACTTC.

This clonotype was picked up one time. The rearrangement links TRBV11-2 to TRBJ2-7; possibly TRBD2 for D (5 bases). The CDR3 loop spans 13 amino acids. Germline V gives CDR1 SGHAT, CDR2 FQNNGV. The V and J ends lost 3 bases and 11 bases respectively, with 17 bases between them. CDR3 DNA sequence: TGTGCCAGCAGCTTGGCTCTAGCCCGAACAAAGTACTTC. This sequence encodes CASSLALARTKYF.

The chain has TRBV29-1 and TRBJ2-5; perhaps TRBD1 as D (5 bases). This CDR3 has 12 residues. Germline CDR1 SQVTM, CDR2 ANQGSEA. Trimming took off 0 bases at V and 11 bases at J, with 13 bases between the two ends. The CDR3 sequence is CSVEEVGDEQYF. CDR3 coding DNA: TGCAGCGTTGAAGAAGTAGGGGATGAGCAGTACTTC.

The V call is TRBV12-3 or TRBV12-4, the J call TRBJ2-7, with TRBD2 matching 16 bases. Trimming took 5 bases from V and 5 from J; bases not matched to a gene: 9. The CDR3 runs 17 residues. The CDR3 loop reads CASSAGTSGRAVDEQYF. CDR3 DNA sequence: TGTGCCAGCAGTGCCGGGACTAGCGGGAGGGCCGTGGACGAGCAGTACTTC.

The chain recombines TRBV6-6 with TRBJ2-7, with D perhaps given as TRBD1 or TRBD2 (5 bases each). V was trimmed by 4 bases and J by 2 bases, leaving 21 bases between them. This CDR3 region has 17 residues. Germline CDR1 reads MNHNY; CDR2 reads SVGAGI (reference sequence). The CDR3, as DNA: TGTGCCAGCAGTTTACTTCGGGCCTATCGGGACCCCTACGAGCAGTACTTC. Its translation: CASSLLRAYRDPYEQYF.

On this clonotype: The junction does not match germline at one end; this may be a read error. The rearrangement joins TRBV12-3 or TRBV12-4 to TRBJ2-3; TRBD2 matches 7 bases. This CDR3 contains 14 residues. CDR3 DNA sequence: TGTGCCAGCAGTATAGCGGGCAGCACAGATACGCAGTATTTT. It codes for CASSIAGSTDTQYF.